These T cell receptor beta chains were read from a single sample in a study of CD8 T cells in Susac syndrome. MiXCR, run by TCRdb on the immunoSEQ multiplex PCR reads, gives a single entry per CDR3 protein. Of 150,000 to 200,000 distinct CDR3 sequences listed, about 95% are singletons. Sequencing was performed on CD4+ T cells from PBMCs. These TCRs come from a human donor in good health. CDR3s include the opening cysteine and the closing phenylalanine or tryptophan. A D gene is named only where the DNA matches it firmly. Part of the rows lack a size; the others show once, few, many or a class for expanded clones.

clone_size,j_call,v_call,d_call,cdr3_aa,cdr3_nt
-,TRBJ2-1,TRBV4-2,-,CASSQDLGKNEQFF,TGTGCCAGCAGCCAAGATCTCGGGAAAAATGAGCAGTTCTTC
-,TRBJ2-7,TRBV30,TRBD2,CAWSGLAGREQYF,TGTGCCTGGAGTGGGCTAGCGGGACGCGAGCAGTACTTC
once,TRBJ1-2,TRBV6-2/TRBV6-3,TRBD1,CASSLNRGLRYTF,TGTGCCAGCAGCCTCAACAGGGGATTACGCTACACCTTC
-,TRBJ2-1,TRBV20-1,-,CSAIQYNEQFF,TGCAGTGCTATCCAGTACAATGAGCAGTTCTTC
-,TRBJ2-1,TRBV12-5,-,CASGSDTNNEQFF,TGTGCTAGTGGTTCGGACACCAACAATGAGCAGTTCTTC
-,TRBJ1-4,TRBV15,-,CATNRDGNEKLFF,TGTGCCACGAACCGGGACGGGAATGAAAAACTGTTTTTT
-,TRBJ2-1,TRBV24-1,TRBD2,CATEREGHSHEQFF,TGTGCCACCGAGCGGGAGGGCCATAGCCATGAGCAGTTCTTC
-,TRBJ1-1,TRBV3-1,-,CASSLPGSNTEAFF,TGTGCCAGCAGCCTTCCAGGTTCTAACACTGAAGCTTTCTTT
-,TRBJ2-1,TRBV4-3,TRBD1,CASSQQPSGQVGNEQFF,TGCGCCAGCAGCCAACAGCCGTCGGGACAGGTTGGCAATGAGCAGTTCTTC
-,TRBJ2-3,TRBV23-1,-,CASSQSARHRSEKIPTDTQYF,TGCGCCAGCAGTCAATCAGCGCGACATCGGTCCGAAAAGATACCCACAGATACGCAGTATTTT
-,TRBJ2-5,TRBV12-3/TRBV12-4,TRBD2,CASSFGSGTSGSGRETQYF,TGTGCCAGCAGTTTTGGTTCCGGGACTAGCGGGAGCGGGAGGGAGACCCAGTACTTC
-,TRBJ2-3,TRBV25-1,-,CASSEATGPTDTQYF,TGTGCCAGCAGTGAGGCCACGGGACCCACAGATACGCAGTATTTT
-,TRBJ2-1,TRBV3-1,-,CASSPSGDEQFF,TGTGCCAGCAGCCCTTCGGGGGATGAGCAGTTCTTC
once,TRBJ2-2,TRBV3-1,-,CASRRGQNTGELFF,TGTGCCAGCAGACGCGGACAGAACACCGGGGAGCTGTTTTTT
-,TRBJ1-1,TRBV30,TRBD1,CAWSDGQGVEAFF,TGTGCCTGGAGTGACGGACAGGGTGTTGAAGCTTTCTTT
-,TRBJ2-3,TRBV7-8,-,CASRPVGTDTQYF,TGTGCCAGCAGGCCGGTGGGGACAGATACGCAGTATTTT
-,TRBJ2-3,TRBV3-1,-,CASSQDRVSDTQYF,TGTGCCAGCAGCCAAGACAGGGTCTCAGATACGCAGTATTTT
-,TRBJ1-1,TRBV6-6,-,CASNEGLGDTEAFF,TGTGCCAGCAACGAGGGGCTAGGGGACACTGAAGCTTTCTTT
-,TRBJ2-5,TRBV7-8,-,CASSLSSGTQYF,TGTGCCAGCAGCTTATCCTCCGGGACCCAGTACTTC
-,TRBJ2-7,TRBV11-1,TRBD2,CASSATSASYEQYF,TGTGCCAGCAGCGCGACTAGCGCCTCCTACGAGCAGTACTTC
few,TRBJ2-1,TRBV24-1,-,CATSDLRGNEQFF,TGTGCCACCAGTGATTTGAGGGGCAATGAGCAGTTCTTC
once,TRBJ1-5,TRBV6-2/TRBV6-3,TRBD1,CASSNRGISGGGNQPQHF,TGTGCCAGCAGTAACAGGGGGATTTCGGGAGGAGGCAATCAGCCCCAGCATTTT
-,TRBJ2-2,TRBV4-3,-,CASSQGAGGLTGELFF,TGCGCCAGCAGCCAAGGGGCAGGGGGGCTGACCGGGGAGCTGTTTTTT
-,TRBJ2-5,TRBV9,-,CASSFGASSETQYF,TGTGCCAGCAGCTTCGGCGCCAGTTCCGAGACCCAGTACTTC
-,TRBJ2-1,TRBV12-3/TRBV12-4,TRBD2,CASSFFSGLPSYNEQFF,TGTGCCAGCAGTTTTTTTAGCGGGTTGCCCTCCTACAATGAGCAGTTCTTC
-,TRBJ2-7,TRBV21-1,-,CASSKTGTGGIYEQYF,TGTGCCAGCAGCAAAACCGGGACAGGGGGCATTTACGAGCAGTACTTC
-,TRBJ2-1,TRBV30,TRBD2,CAWNSGTYNEQFF,TGTGCCTGGAACAGCGGGACTTACAATGAGCAGTTCTTC
once,TRBJ2-5,TRBV12-3/TRBV12-4,-,CASSLEGTSQETQYF,TGTGCCAGCAGTTTGGAAGGCACCTCCCAAGAGACCCAGTACTTC
-,TRBJ1-4,TRBV7-9,-,CAGALGSTNEKLFF,TGTGCCGGTGCGTTAGGGTCCACTAATGAAAAACTGTTTTTT
-,TRBJ1-5,TRBV20-1,-,CSARAQGTSPQHF,TGCAGTGCTAGAGCACAGGGCACTAGCCCCCAGCATTTT
-,TRBJ2-6,TRBV29-1,-,CSVESHSGANVLTF,TGCAGCGTTGAAAGTCACTCTGGGGCCAACGTCCTGACTTTC
-,TRBJ2-7,TRBV20-1,-,CSARQSRSYEQYF,TGCAGTGCTAGACAGTCGCGGTCCTACGAGCAGTACTTC
-,TRBJ2-1,TRBV7-8,-,CASTQFGSDEQFF,TGTGCCAGCACCCAATTCGGGAGCGATGAGCAGTTCTTC
-,TRBJ2-5,TRBV12-3/TRBV12-4,-,CASSLLAGVQETQYF,TGTGCCAGCAGTTTGCTCGCAGGCGTCCAAGAGACCCAGTACTTC
-,TRBJ2-7,TRBV30,-,CAWSVTDPRLSSYEQYF,TGTGCCTGGAGTGTCACGGATCCAAGACTTAGCTCCTACGAGCAGTACTTC
-,TRBJ2-2,TRBV28,TRBD1,CASGRVGTGRTGELFF,TGTGCCAGCGGAAGGGTCGGGACAGGGCGCACCGGGGAGCTGTTTTTT
-,TRBJ2-2,TRBV5-1,TRBD2,CASSLGGRANTGELFF,TGCGCCAGCAGCTTGGGCGGGAGAGCGAACACCGGGGAGCTGTTTTTT